These 24 T cell receptor beta chains were all obtained from the same sample, sequenced in a study of blood T cell repertoires in COVID-19. Clones were sequenced by immunoSEQ multiplex PCR, and TCRdb holds only the in-frame ones, with some missing. The sample comprises approximately 150,000 clones, roughly 83% of which are singletons, and around 5.1% rests with the top ten. The sample comprised PBMCs or T cells enriched from blood (not recorded which). The receptors were gathered from a man in his sixties or seventies who had been exposed to COVID-19.

The chain combines TRBV7-2 with TRBJ1-3; 7 bases line up with TRBD1. J gave up 1 base and V 5 bases, and 5 bases lay outside the gene matches. The CDR3 is 15 amino acids. Germline CDR1 SGHTA, CDR2 FQGNSA. The CDR3 DNA is TGTGCCAGCAGCCCGGACAGGCTATCTGGAAACACCATATATTTT. Encoded protein: CASSPDRLSGNTIYF.

This clone was seen just once. The chain carries TRBV7-2 and TRBJ2-7, with D possibly being TRBD2 (6 bases). V dropped 0 bases and J dropped 4 bases, with 10 bases sitting between them. This CDR3 is built from 14 residues. Germline CDR1 reads SGHTA; CDR2 reads FQGNSA. This CDR3 reads CASSLAGGRYEQYF. CDR3 bases: TGTGCCAGCAGCTTAGCGGGGGGACGATACGAGCAGTACTTC.

J is TRBJ1-1 and V is TRBV12-3 or TRBV12-4; a possible D gene is TRBD1 (6 bases). The CDR3 is made up of 13 amino acids. Deletions cut 6 bases from V and 3 bases from J, with 11 bases between. The CDR3 spells CASRLDRHTEAFF. The CDR3 DNA reads TGTGCCAGCAGGCTTGACAGGCACACTGAAGCTTTCTTT.

Of note for this clone: Other DNA sequences in the same sample also yield this CDR3. The chain is built from TRBV19 and TRBJ1-5, with D possibly TRBD1 on 6 matching bases. Trimming took off 4 bases at V and 6 bases at J, with 13 bases between the two ends. From germline, CDR1 is LNHDA and CDR2 SQIVND (reference sequence). This CDR3 spans 14 amino acids. CDR3: CASSNRRGAQPQHF. In DNA form, the CDR3 reads TGTGCCAGTAGTAATCGCCGGGGGGCTCAGCCCCAGCATTTT.

This clone has only a few counts. Other DNA sequences in the same sample also yield this CDR3. V and J are TRBV7-2 and TRBJ2-3; D is undetermined. The V and J ends lost 2 bases and 4 bases respectively, with 4 bases between them. The CDR3 length is 12 residues. Germline CDR1 reads SGHTA; CDR2 reads FQGNSA. This chain's CDR3 is CASSLLADTQYF. In DNA, the CDR3 is TGTGCCAGCAGCTTACTAGCAGATACGCAGTATTTT.

Comment on this clone: The same CDR3 arises from other DNA sequences in this sample as well. The chain links TRBV19 to TRBJ1-1; possible D gene TRBD1, 5 bases. With 4 bases removed from V and 5 bases from J, the gap between germline ends came to 14 bases. The CDR3 is 14 residues long. Germline values: CDR1 LNHDA, CDR2 SQIVND (reference sequence). This CDR3 is CASSTSGGRTEAFF. The CDR3 DNA reads as TGTGCCAGTAGTACTAGCGGGGGTAGGACTGAAGCTTTCTTT.

The gene calls are TRBV2 and TRBJ1-3, with 10 bases fitting TRBD1. J gave up 3 bases and V 4 bases, and 6 bases lay outside the gene matches. The CDR3 spans 16 residues. Germline V gene lookup returns CDR1 SNHLY and CDR2 FYNNEI. The CDR3 nucleotides are TGTGCCAGCAGTGTCCTGACAGGGGGCCATGGAAACACCATATATTTT. Protein: CASSVLTGGHGNTIYF.

J is TRBJ1-2 and V is TRBV4-1; tentatively, D is TRBD1 (6 bases). The germline V gene encodes CDR1 MGHRA and CDR2 YSYEKL. The ends were cut back, 0 bases at V and 2 bases at J, with 10 bases in the middle. The CDR3 is 15 amino acids. CDR3 sequence reads: CASSQEGGINYGYTF. In DNA form, the CDR3 reads TGCGCCAGCAGCCAAGAAGGGGGAATAAACTATGGCTACACCTTC.

This chain uses TRBV9 with TRBJ1-2; perhaps TRBD1 as D (5 bases). This CDR3 region has 14 residues. Trimming removed 0 bases at V and 7 bases at J, with 13 bases between. CDR1 and CDR2 (germline): SGDLS, YYNGEE. In nucleotides, the CDR3 is TGTGCCAGCAGCGTAGAGGAGGGGATAAGTGGCTACACCTTC. Translation gives CASSVEEGISGYTF.

This clone was seen just once. CDR3 in amino acids: CASSYDAGNYEQYF. CDR3 bases: TGTGCCAGCAGTTACGATGCAGGGAACTACGAGCAGTACTTC. V is TRBV6-2 or TRBV6-3 and J is TRBJ2-7; weak D call: TRBD1 (5 bases). Looked up from germline, CDR1 is MNHEY and CDR2 is SVGEGT. V was trimmed by 2 bases and J by 3 bases, leaving 11 bases between them. The CDR3 has 14 amino acids.

The rearrangement uses TRBV12-1 and TRBJ2-5; the table assigns TRBD1, which was not confirmed against the DNA. TRBV12-1 is a documented pseudogene. This CDR3 spans 14 amino acids. CDR3 sequence reads: CASSFRQWQETQYF. CDR3 in DNA: TGTGCCAGCAGCTTCAGACAGTGGCAAGAGACCCAGTACTTC.

The chain recombines TRBV25-1 with TRBJ1-4; 7 bases map to TRBD1. Germline CDR1 reads MGHDK; CDR2 reads SYGVNS. The CDR3 runs 15 residues. V was pared by 4 bases and J by 6 bases, with 8 bases of the junction left unmatched. The CDR3 DNA reads as TGTGCCAGCAGTGCCGTGGGACAGCATGATGAAAAACTGTTTTTT. It yields the protein CASSAVGQHDEKLFF.

The chain links TRBV6-2 or TRBV6-3 to TRBJ2-1; 11 nucleotides align to TRBD2. The CDR3 contains 16 residues. J lost 9 bases, V lost 0 bases, and 7 bases had no gene match. Per the germline V gene, CDR1 is MNHEY and CDR2 is SVGEGT. This chain's CDR3 is CASSYSELAGVGEQFF. The CDR3 DNA is TGTGCCAGCAGTTACTCGGAACTAGCGGGAGTCGGTGAGCAGTTCTTC.

The J gene is TRBJ2-5, the V gene TRBV7-2; TRBD2 matches at 11 bases. The CDR3 is made up of 17 amino acids. The V gene's germline CDR1 is SGHTA and CDR2 FQGNSA. The J segment lost 5 bases and the V segment lost 1 base, leaving 9 bases of the junction unmatched. The CDR3 bases are TGTGCCAGCAGCTTAGTAGGGACTAGCGGTACTCATGAGACCCAGTACTTC. Translating gives CASSLVGTSGTHETQYF.

DNA of the CDR3: TGTGCCAGCAGCGTAGTCACAGGGAAAAAACTGTTTTTT. Amino acid sequence: CASSVVTGKKLFF. This chain uses TRBV9 with TRBJ1-4; D is perhaps TRBD1 (6 bases). Germline lookup yields CDR1 SGDLS and CDR2 YYNGEE. The CDR3 extends over 13 amino acids. Trimming took off 0 bases at V and 9 bases at J, with 9 bases between the two ends.

The genes are TRBV19 and TRBJ1-2; the D gene is possibly TRBD1 (6 bases). The CDR3 contains 13 residues. The V end was cut by 6 bases, the J end by 4 bases, with 12 bases between. Germline lookup yields CDR1 LNHDA and CDR2 SQIVND (reference sequence). CDR3 protein: CASSSQGSYGYTF. CDR3 nucleotides: TGTGCCAGTAGCTCACAGGGTTCCTATGGCTACACCTTC.

The chain employs TRBV27 and TRBJ2-7; 7 nucleotides align to TRBD2. CDR1 is MNHEY, CDR2 SMNVEV, per germline (reference sequence). The trim removed 6 bases at V and 5 bases at J, leaving 7 bases unmatched. This CDR3 is 13 amino acids long. CDR3 loop: CASSDREDDEQYF. CDR3 bases: TGTGCCAGCAGCGACCGGGAGGATGACGAGCAGTACTTC.

The rearrangement uses TRBV19 and TRBJ2-3, with 8 nucleotides matching TRBD2. Germline lookup yields CDR1 LNHDA and CDR2 SQIVND (reference sequence). The V segment lost 7 bases and the J segment 5 bases; nucleotides outside the gene matches: 11. CDR3 size: 15 residues. For the CDR3, the DNA is TGTGCCAGTAAACGGGTGCGGGGGGCAGGAGATACGCAGTATTTT. Translating it yields CASKRVRGAGDTQYF.

This chain uses TRBV6-5 with TRBJ1-4; TRBD1 matches at 9 bases. Trimming removed 6 bases from V and 8 bases from J; junction bases left unmatched: 7. Germline V gene sequence: CDR1 MNHEY, CDR2 SVGAGI. CDR3 size: 14 residues. Here the CDR3 reads CASRLQGAWEKLFF. The CDR3 DNA reads as TGTGCCAGCAGATTACAGGGGGCTTGGGAAAAACTGTTTTTT.

This chain connects TRBV19 to TRBJ2-1; no clear D. The germline V and J ends were trimmed by 5 bases and 4 bases, with 3 bases remaining between them. The V gene's germline CDR1 is LNHDA and CDR2 SQIVND (reference sequence). The CDR3 contains 11 residues. Here the CDR3 DNA reads TGTGCCAGTAGTTCATACAATGAGCAGTTCTTC. It is translated as CASSSYNEQFF.

The count of this clone is one. The chain links TRBV5-3 to TRBJ1-1; TRBD1 might be the D (6 bases). Being an ORF, TRBV5-3 has a function that is uncertain. The CDR3 loop spans 12 amino acids. V was trimmed by 4 bases and J by 6 bases, leaving 10 bases between them. CDR3 DNA sequence: TGTGCCAGAAGCCCCGGACAGTCTGAAGCTTTCTTT. Amino acid sequence: CARSPGQSEAFF.

The J gene is TRBJ2-5, the V gene TRBV6-5, with TRBD2 identical over 8 bases. This CDR3 has 15 residues. Trimming at V came to 5 bases and at J to 5 bases, leaving 10 bases not matched to a gene. CDR1 and CDR2 (germline): MNHEY, SVGAGI. The CDR3 here is CASSQWGLVKETQYF. For the CDR3, the DNA is TGTGCCAGCAGTCAATGGGGACTAGTTAAGGAGACCCAGTACTTC.

The chain has TRBV9 and TRBJ2-3, with D hard to call. Germline V gene data show CDR1 as SGDLS and CDR2 as YYNGEE. The CDR3 is 13 amino acids. V was trimmed by 0 bases and J by 6 bases, leaving 8 bases between them. The CDR3 nucleotides read TGTGCCAGCAGCGTAGATCTCGAGGATACGCAGTATTTT. This encodes CASSVDLEDTQYF.

This chain links TRBV3-1 (or the pseudogene TRBV3-2) with TRBJ2-3; 8 positions agree with TRBD2. Germline loops: CDR1 LGHDT, CDR2 YNNKEL (reference sequence). The CDR3 totals 15 residues. Unmatched junction bases numbered 6, after V lost 5 bases and J lost 2 bases. The CDR3 sequence is CASSTTAGDTDTQYF. CDR3 bases: TGTGCCAGCAGCACCACAGCGGGAGACACAGATACGCAGTATTTT.